The 21 T cell receptor beta chains listed next were all sequenced from one sample in a study of regulatory T cells in long-lasting Graves disease. The authors built TCR beta libraries using iRepertoire HTBI primers and Arm-PCR of CDR3 regions. TCRdb ran MiXCR on the multiplex PCR reads and lists one entry per CDR3 protein. Of some 250,000 distinct CDR3 sequences listed, about 16% were seen once; the top ten hold roughly a fifth. Time point defined: newly diagnosed GD, antithyroid drugs for less than 3 months. TCR sequences were obtained from RNA taken from PBMCs. This specimen was peripheral blood mononuclear cells (PBMCs), taken at new diagnosis, from a patient treated with antithyroid drugs. The receptors were sampled from a female donor with Graves disease.

Ten or more counts support this clonotype. The chain employs TRBV29-1 and TRBJ1-1; a weak D match, TRBD1 (6 bases). Per germline, CDR1 SQVTM and CDR2 ANQGSEA. The V gene lost 3 bases and the J gene lost 2 bases, with 13 bases spanning the gap. The CDR3 runs to 14 residues. CDR3 amino acids: CSVDYRTANTEAFF. The DNA for the CDR3 is TGCAGCGTTGATTACCGGACAGCTAACACTGAAGCTTTCTTT.

As to this clonotype: A much larger clonotype is one base distant, so this may be a read error. As DNA, the CDR3 is TGTGCCAGCCGCGGGATGGAGGCTGGGGAGCAGTACTTC. The encoded protein is CASRGMEAGEQYF. V gene TRBV2 combines with J gene TRBJ2-7; a possible D gene is TRBD2 (6 bases). The V gene's germline CDR1 is SNHLY and CDR2 FYNNEI. The CDR3 contains 13 residues. Trimming removed 8 bases from V and 7 bases from J, with 18 bases in between.

The sample holds many counts of this clonotype. The chain has TRBV7-9 and TRBJ1-3; D is undetermined. Germline lookup yields CDR1 SEHNR and CDR2 FQNEAQ (reference sequence). The CDR3 sequence is 16 residues long. The ends were cut back, 5 bases at V and 0 bases at J, with 14 bases in the middle. The CDR3 is CASSLVGGSSGNTIYF. In nucleotides, the CDR3 is TGTGCCAGCAGCCTCGTGGGTGGGTCCTCTGGAAACACCATATATTTT. Variable domain in full (rest from reference TRBV7-9 and TRBJ1-3): DTGVSQNPRHKITKRGQNVTFRCDPISEHNRLYWYRQTLGQGPEFLTYFQNEAQLEKSRLLSDRFSAERPKGSFSTLEIQRTEQGDSAMYLCASSLVGGSSGNTIYFGEGSWLTVV.

In its sample, this clonotype was seen a few times. A read error may explain this, as a much larger clone is one base away. The J gene is TRBJ2-5, the V gene TRBV6-1, with 10 nucleotides matching TRBD1. The germline V gene has CDR1 MNHNS and CDR2 SASEGT. This CDR3 is built from 13 residues. The trim removed 8 bases at V and 4 bases at J, leaving 4 bases unmatched. The chain's CDR3 is CASGRQGAETQYF. The CDR3 region has the DNA TGTGCCAGCGGGAGACAGGGGGCAGAGACCCAGTACTTC.

This clonotype came up many times. The V and J genes are TRBV7-2 and TRBJ2-5, with 11 bases identical to TRBD1. CDR1 and CDR2 (germline): SGHTA, FQGNSA. The length of the CDR3 is 15 residues. With 3 bases clipped from V and 3 bases from J, the junction kept 3 bases outside the gene matches. The CDR3 is CASSFRTGGEETQYF. CDR3 sequence (DNA): TGTGCCAGCAGCTTCCGGACAGGGGGCGAAGAGACCCAGTACTTC. The full variable domain, rest sourced from reference TRBV7-2 and TRBJ2-5, is GAGVSQSPSNKVTEKGKDVELRCDPISGHTALYWYRQSLGQGLEFLIYFQGNSAPDKSGLPSDRFSAERTGGSVSTLTIQRTQQEDSAVYLCASSFRTGGEETQYFGPGTRLLVL.

The chain employs TRBV29-1 and TRBJ2-5; maybe TRBD2 (6 bases). V lost 8 bases and J 7 bases, leaving 17 bases between the germline ends. Per germline, CDR1 SQVTM and CDR2 ANQGSEA. CDR3 size: 12 residues. The CDR3 sequence: CSIRDSGGTQYF. In DNA form, the CDR3 reads TGCAGCATACGGGACTCTGGGGGGACCCAGTACTTC.

The chain joins TRBV14 to TRBJ2-3; 9 bases agree with TRBD2. J was trimmed by 0 bases and V by 6 bases; bases with no gene match: 4. CDR1 and CDR2 from the germline V gene are SGHDN and FVKESK. The CDR3 contains 15 residues. CDR3 loop: CASRLAGSSTDTQYF. CDR3 DNA: TGTGCCAGCAGGCTAGCGGGATCCAGCACAGATACGCAGTATTTT.

This clonotype was counted at least ten times. CDR3 nucleotide sequence: TGTGCCAGCAGTTACTCCGGGGGGCTCTCCTACAATGAGCAGTTCTTC. Protein product: CASSYSGGLSYNEQFF. This chain joins TRBV6-5 and TRBJ2-1; perhaps TRBD2 as D (7 bases). This CDR3 spans 16 amino acids. V was shortened by 0 bases and J by 0 bases, with 9 bases between the two germline ends. Germline CDR1 reads MNHEY; CDR2 reads SVGAGI.

This clonotype was recorded many times. The V and J genes are TRBV20-1 and TRBJ1-1; D is perhaps TRBD1 (5 bases). This CDR3 is 12 amino acids long. The V end was cut by 7 bases, the J end by 1 base, with 10 bases between. Germline V gives CDR1 DFQATT, CDR2 SNEGSKA (reference sequence). This CDR3 is CSGQGRNTEAFF. In DNA form, the CDR3 reads TGCAGTGGTCAGGGTAGGAACACTGAAGCTTTCTTT.

This clonotype appeared a few times. The likely explanation is a read error, given a far larger clone one base away. The V and J genes are TRBV11-2 and TRBJ2-3, with a tentative D call TRBD2 (5 bases). This CDR3 is built from 13 residues. V lost 6 bases and J lost 1, with 8 bases in between. The germline V gene has CDR1 SGHAT and CDR2 FQNNGV. The CDR3 DNA sequence: TGTGCCAGCAGGTTTAGCGGCACAGATACGCAGTATTTT. Its translation: CASRFSGTDTQYF.

This clonotype was counted many times. The V and J genes are TRBV11-3 and TRBJ2-1; D not certain. In germline, CDR1 is SGHNT, CDR2 YENEEA. CDR3 length: 16 amino acids. The V end was cut by 0 bases, the J end by 7 bases, with 16 bases between. The DNA of the CDR3 is TGTGCCAGCAGCTTAGATAGTAGTTCTCTCGGAAATGAGCAGTTCTTC. This gives the protein CASSLDSSSLGNEQFF. The variable domain in full, completed from reference TRBV11-3 and TRBJ2-1, reads EAGVVQSPRYKIIEKKQPVAFWCNPISGHNTLYWYLQNLGQGPELLIRYENEEAVDDSQLPKDRFSAERLKGVDSTLKIQPAELGDSAVYLCASSLDSSSLGNEQFFGPGTRLTVL.

Many counts were recorded for this clonotype. The chain is built from TRBV12-5 and TRBJ1-3; maybe TRBD1 (5 bases). V gave up 1 base and J gave up 9 bases, with 7 bases separating them. CDR1 is LGHNT, CDR2 FRNRAP, per germline. This CDR3 comprises 12 residues. CDR3 DNA sequence: TGTGCTAGTGGTTTGGCCGGGGGCACCATATATTTT. The encoded protein is CASGLAGGTIYF.

This clonotype has ten or more counts. The CDR3 nucleotides read TGTGCCAGCAGCTTGACTAGCGGATACACCGGGGAGCTGTTTTTT. Its translation: CASSLTSGYTGELFF. The chain joins TRBV12-3 or TRBV12-4 to TRBJ2-2, with 9 nucleotides matching TRBD2. J gave up 3 bases and V 6 bases, and 5 bases lay outside the gene matches. The CDR3 has 15 amino acids.

The sample holds many counts of this clonotype. V usage is TRBV7-2 and J usage is TRBJ1-5; D is perhaps TRBD1 (5 bases). The V and J ends lost 3 bases and 5 bases respectively, with 11 bases between them. Germline V gene lookup returns CDR1 SGHTA and CDR2 FQGNSA. This CDR3 has 14 amino acids. The CDR3: CASSFLSGYQPQHF. DNA for the CDR3: TGTGCCAGCAGCTTTCTCTCAGGGTATCAGCCCCAGCATTTT.

The rearrangement joins TRBV2 to TRBJ2-7; 9 nucleotides agree with TRBD2. Trimming cost V 0 bases and J 2 bases; bases outside gene matches: 11. CDR3 length: 18 amino acids. Germline V gene data show CDR1 as SNHLY and CDR2 as FYNNEI. The CDR3 coding sequence is TGTGCCAGCAGTGAAGCGCTTAAGCACAGCGGGAGGCCCTACGAGCAGTACTTC. It translates to CASSEALKHSGRPYEQYF.

This clonotype showed up many times. This chain links TRBV28 with TRBJ2-1; 9 nucleotides agree with TRBD2. This CDR3 contains 16 residues. Germline V gives CDR1 MDHEN, CDR2 SYDVKM. With V trimmed by 7 bases and J by 4 bases, 11 bases remained unmatched. CDR3 amino acids: CASITIAGVGYNEQFF. The DNA for the CDR3 is TGTGCCAGCATCACCATAGCGGGAGTCGGGTACAATGAGCAGTTCTTC. The full variable domain, in which reference TRBV28 and TRBJ2-1 provide the parts outside the CDR3, is DVKVTQSSRYLVKRTGEKVFLECVQDMDHENMFWYRQDPGLGLRLIYFSYDVKMKEKGDIPEGYSVSREKKERFSLILESASTNQTSMYLCASITIAGVGYNEQFFGPGTRLTVL.

A few counts support this clonotype. A much larger clone differs from this one at a single base, so this may be a read error. The rearrangement joins TRBV6-2 or TRBV6-3 to TRBJ1-1, with a possible D match to TRBD1 (5 bases). Per the germline V gene, CDR1 is MNHEY and CDR2 is SVGEGT. This CDR3 is built from 13 residues. In DNA form, the CDR3 reads TGTGCCAGCAGTAAACAGGAAGAGACTGAAGCTCTCTTT. This sequence encodes CASSKQEETEALF.

Many counts were recorded for this clonotype. An end of the junction differs from the germline gene, which may be a read error. The CDR3 DNA is TGTGCCATCAGTGGCGGGCAGGATAGCTCCTACGAGCAGCACTTC. Translation gives CAISGGQDSSYEQHF. The chain has TRBV10-3 and TRBJ2-7, with D perhaps TRBD2 (5 bases). Germline lookup yields CDR1 ENHRY and CDR2 SYGVKD. The CDR3 contains 15 residues.

This clonotype was observed many times. The gene calls are TRBV18 and TRBJ1-4, with TRBD1 matching 10 bases. CDR3 length: 15 residues. V lost 4 bases, J lost 8 bases, and 7 bases stayed unmatched. Germline V gives CDR1 KGHSH, CDR2 LQKENI. The CDR3 loop is CASSHLGTGEEKLFF. The CDR3 DNA sequence: TGTGCCAGCTCACACCTCGGGACAGGGGAAGAAAAACTGTTTTTT.

The chain combines TRBV7-8 with TRBJ2-3; D gene uncertain. The CDR3 length is 15 residues. Germline V lookup: CDR1 SGHVS, CDR2 FQNEAQ. Between the trimmed V and J ends, which lost 0 bases and 0 bases, there was a span of 7 bases. The chain's CDR3 is CASSLAETSTDTQYF. CDR3 nucleotide sequence: TGTGCCAGCAGCTTAGCTGAGACTAGCACAGATACGCAGTATTTT. The variable domain in full, completed from reference TRBV7-8 and TRBJ2-3, reads GAGVSQSPRYKVAKRGQDVALRCDPISGHVSLFWYQQALGQGPEFLTYFQNEAQLDKSGLPSDRFFAERPEGSVSTLKIQRTQQEDSAVYLCASSLAETSTDTQYFGPGTRLTVL.

V and J are TRBV7-2 and TRBJ2-1, with 9 bases aligning to TRBD2. CDR1 is SGHTA and CDR2 is FQGNSA in the germline V gene. J was trimmed by 4 bases and V by 1 base; bases with no gene match: 8. The CDR3 has 17 residues. CDR3 coding DNA: TGTGCCAGCAGCTTAGGCCCCTCTAGCGGGGCATACAATGAGCAGTTCTTC. The encoded protein is CASSLGPSSGAYNEQFF.